The text below deals with one T cell receptor (beta chain). With 3 bases removed from V and 5 bases from J, the gap between germline ends came to 14 bases. The CDR3 has 15 residues. Germline CDR1 and CDR2: LNHDA and SQIVND (reference sequence). This entry comes from a study of control samples from healthy donors and cancer patients. Using immunoSEQ multiplex PCR, the repertoire was profiled, and TCRdb retains in-frame clones only, with some absent. Here the sample spans 130,000 to 150,000 clones, about 95% being singletons. The chain links TRBV19 to TRBJ1-5; a possible D gene is TRBD1 (6 bases). The TCR comes from a man aged 60 to 69 with colorectal cancer. Sequences were obtained from PBMCs. The DNA of the CDR3 is TGTGCCAGTAGTATTCGGGGGGGCAGCTATCAGCCCCAGCATTTT. Its protein is CASSIRGGSYQPQHF.